This TCR beta chain was sequenced in a study of blood T cell repertoires in COVID-19. Study details: Some COVID-19 samples were acute and others convalescent; all came from the United States, Italy and Spain.

Method: immunoSEQ multiplex PCR; TCRdb's copy keeps in-frame clones and lacks some. The profile shows 150,000 to 200,000 clones, 89% of them singletons. Participant ages covered roughly 18 to 89 years across 20 to 25 US areas. Membership in each cohort depended on participant-reported clinical history. The CDR3 has 13 amino acids. Germline V CDR1 and CDR2: SGHRS, YFSETQ. V was shortened by 7 bases and J by 5 bases, with 15 bases between the two germline ends. Material: PBMCs or T cells enriched from blood (not recorded which). The origin of this receptor is a woman under 30 who had recovered from COVID-19. V is TRBV5-1 and J is TRBJ1-1; weak D call: TRBD1 (6 bases). This CDR3 is CASGQTGRTEAFF. The CDR3 DNA reads as TGCGCCAGCGGTCAAACAGGGAGAACTGAAGCTTTCTTT.